A selection of T cell receptor beta chains follows, all from one sample in a study of OX40 agonist ivuxolimab in advanced cancers. Clones were read by immunoSEQ multiplex PCR, and TCRdb kept only the in-frame ones, dropping some. The profile covers around 40,000 clones, with 80% to 85% appearing a single time and less than 25% taken by the ten largest. The sample in question was CD4+ or CD8+ T cells sorted from blood, obtained in a trial of the OX40 agonist ivuxolimab. Receptors originate from an adult with an advanced solid tumor such as melanoma, head and neck, liver or kidney cancer. Both conserved end residues are part of each CDR3. The D gene is left open where the match is weak. Rows may omit the clone size; those that give it use once, few, many or a size class.

V	size	J	D	CDR3	DNA
TRBV4-1	few	TRBJ2-1	TRBD2	CASSQAPTSVYNEQFF	TGCGCCAGCAGCCAAGCCCCTACTAGCGTATACAATGAGCAGTTCTTC
TRBV27	.	TRBJ2-1	.	CASSFELANEQFF	TGTGCCAGCAGTTTCGAACTAGCTAATGAGCAGTTCTTC
TRBV5-1	.	TRBJ2-5	.	CASSLASRPIQETQYF	TGCGCCAGCAGCTTGGCGTCCAGACCGATCCAAGAGACCCAGTACTTC
TRBV7-3	.	TRBJ2-3	.	CASSWTSTDTQYF	TGTGCCAGCAGCTGGACTAGCACAGATACGCAGTATTTT
TRBV29-1	.	TRBJ2-5	TRBD2	CSVDAYWTSGGEETQYF	TGCAGCGTTGACGCCTACTGGACTAGCGGGGGCGAAGAGACCCAGTACTTC
TRBV6-1	.	TRBJ2-7	TRBD1	CASRGGQLYEQYF	TGTGCCAGCAGAGGGGGACAGCTCTACGAGCAGTACTTC
TRBV7-9	.	TRBJ1-6	.	CASSLWSSYNSPLHF	TGTGCCAGCAGCTTATGGAGCTCCTATAATTCACCCCTCCACTTT
TRBV2	.	TRBJ2-1	.	CASSPTSSNEQFF	TGTGCCAGCAGCCCGACTAGTAGCAATGAGCAGTTCTTC
TRBV19	.	TRBJ2-2	TRBD1	CASSIRDRGHPGELFF	TGTGCCAGTAGTATAAGGGACAGGGGGCATCCCGGGGAGCTGTTTTTT
TRBV6-1	.	TRBJ2-7	TRBD1	CASRTGVGEQYF	TGTGCCAGCCGAACAGGGGTAGGCGAGCAGTACTTC
TRBV28	.	TRBJ2-6	.	CASRPLVTGANVLTF	TGTGCCAGCAGGCCCCTCGTGACTGGGGCCAACGTCCTGACTTTC
TRBV19	.	TRBJ2-7	TRBD2	CASTPGGGYTYEQYF	TGTGCCAGTACCCCGGGAGGAGGGTATACCTACGAGCAGTACTTC
TRBV2	.	TRBJ1-2	.	CASSGTARSYGYTF	TGTGCCAGCAGCGGGACTGCCCGCTCCTATGGCTACACCTTC
TRBV9	few	TRBJ1-3	TRBD1	CASSEPGGTGNTIYF	TGTGCCAGCAGTGAACCAGGGGGCACTGGAAACACCATATATTTT
TRBV11-1	.	TRBJ2-1	TRBD2	CSSGRASISEQFF	TGTAGTAGCGGGAGGGCCTCAATCAGTGAGCAGTTCTTC
TRBV6-5	.	TRBJ2-7	TRBD1	CASSSTGGNEQYF	TGTGCCAGCAGTTCGACAGGGGGAAACGAGCAGTACTTC
TRBV25-1	.	TRBJ2-7	.	CASSENYEQYF	TGTGCCAGCAGTGAAAACTACGAGCAGTACTTC
TRBV14	once	TRBJ2-7	.	CASSRLSGTGTYEQYF	TGTGCCAGCAGCCGACTCTCCGGGACGGGGACCTACGAGCAGTACTTC
TRBV2	.	TRBJ1-6	TRBD1	CASSVGQANSPLHF	TGTGCCAGCAGCGTTGGACAGGCTAATTCACCCCTCCACTTT
TRBV18	many	TRBJ1-5	TRBD1	CASSLSHRGNQPQHF	TGTGCCAGCTCACTGTCGCACAGGGGAAATCAGCCCCAGCATTTT
TRBV28	.	TRBJ1-4	TRBD1	CASSRQGATNEKLFF	TGTGCCAGCAGCCGACAGGGCGCAACTAATGAAAAACTGTTTTTT
TRBV6-1	.	TRBJ1-1	.	CASIRAATEAFF	TGTGCCAGCATCCGGGCTGCGACTGAAGCTTTCTTT
TRBV7-9	few	TRBJ1-2	TRBD1	CASSSLGGQGTYGYTF	TGTGCCAGCAGCTCGCTGGGGGGACAGGGCACCTATGGCTACACCTTC
TRBV5-1	.	TRBJ2-7	.	CASSLDLGRFDEQYF	TGCGCCAGCAGCTTGGATTTGGGGAGGTTCGACGAGCAGTACTTC
TRBV28	once	TRBJ1-2	.	CASSSTAIYGYTF	TGTGCCAGCAGTTCGACAGCGATCTATGGCTACACCTTC
TRBV30	.	TRBJ2-5	.	CAWSVTSETQYF	TGTGCCTGGAGTGTAACCTCCGAGACCCAGTACTTC
TRBV7-9	.	TRBJ1-6	TRBD1	CASSTQGGNSPLHF	TGTGCCAGCAGCACGCAGGGGGGTAATTCACCCCTCCACTTT
TRBV9	few	TRBJ1-1	.	CASSVAGRDTEAFF	TGTGCCAGCAGCGTAGCAGGGAGGGATACTGAAGCTTTCTTT
TRBV29-1	.	TRBJ1-2	.	CSVGPQQGYGYTF	TGCAGCGTTGGACCTCAGCAGGGCTATGGCTACACCTTC
TRBV28	few	TRBJ1-4	.	CASRSSTNEKLFF	TGTGCCAGCAGAAGCTCAACTAATGAAAAACTGTTTTTT
TRBV2	.	TRBJ2-1	.	CASSVREFEQFF	TGTGCCAGCAGCGTCAGGGAATTCGAGCAGTTCTTC
TRBV27	.	TRBJ1-6	.	CASSLTLRREPLHF	TGTGCCAGCAGTTTAACCCTCAGACGCGAACCCCTCCACTTT
TRBV5-5	.	TRBJ1-5	.	CASSSLREGQPQHF	TGTGCCAGCAGCTCCCTCAGGGAAGGACAGCCCCAGCATTTT
TRBV28	.	TRBJ1-6	.	CASNRGSYNSPLHF	TGTGCCAGCAATCGGGGATCCTATAATTCACCCCTCCACTTT
TRBV6-4	once	TRBJ1-5	.	CASIPVDREQPQHF	TGTGCCAGCATCCCTGTGGACAGAGAACAGCCCCAGCATTTT
TRBV19	.	TRBJ2-2	TRBD1	CASRWDRGGTGELFF	TGTGCCAGTAGATGGGACAGGGGGGGGACCGGGGAGCTGTTTTTT
TRBV11-2	.	TRBJ2-3	.	CASSLGALPVTDTQYF	TGTGCCAGCAGCTTAGGGGCTCTTCCGGTCACAGATACGCAGTATTTT
TRBV4-3	.	TRBJ2-1	.	CASSQDHAPGLNEQFF	TGCGCCAGCAGCCAAGATCATGCCCCCGGCCTAAATGAGCAGTTCTTC
TRBV30	.	TRBJ2-5	.	CAWRTSGGETQYF	TGTGCCTGGAGAACAAGTGGGGGAGAGACCCAGTACTTC
TRBV10-2	few	TRBJ2-7	.	CASRPGGSSYEQYF	TGCGCCAGCAGACCTGGGGGGAGCTCCTACGAGCAGTACTTC
TRBV7-9	.	TRBJ2-7	TRBD2	CASSSLAGTSYEQYF	TGTGCCAGCAGCTCCCTAGCGGGGACCTCCTACGAGCAGTACTTC
TRBV6-5	.	TRBJ2-7	.	CASSYTVQNYEQYF	TGTGCCAGCAGTTACACGGTTCAGAACTACGAGCAGTACTTC